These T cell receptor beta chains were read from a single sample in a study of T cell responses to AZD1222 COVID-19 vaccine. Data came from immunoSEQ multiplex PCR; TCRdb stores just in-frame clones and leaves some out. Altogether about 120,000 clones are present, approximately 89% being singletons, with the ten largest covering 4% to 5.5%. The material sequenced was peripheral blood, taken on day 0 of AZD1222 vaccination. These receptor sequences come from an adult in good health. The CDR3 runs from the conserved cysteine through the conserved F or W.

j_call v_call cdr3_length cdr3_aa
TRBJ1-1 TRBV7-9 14 CASSPPDRGGEAFF
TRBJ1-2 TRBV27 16 CASSSSRTGGTDGYTF
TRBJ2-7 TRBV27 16 CASSRGTSGGTYEQYF
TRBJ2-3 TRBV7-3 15 CASSLTWGVRDTQYF
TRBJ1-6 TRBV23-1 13 CASSHAPNSPLHF
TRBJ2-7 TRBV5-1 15 CASSFTGTGGYEQYF
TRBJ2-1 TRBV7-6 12 CASSLGNNEQFF
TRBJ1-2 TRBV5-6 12 CASSLPAYGYTF
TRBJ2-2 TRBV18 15 CASSPVGGVTGELFF
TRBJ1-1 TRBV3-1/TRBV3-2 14 CASSLGDRGTEAFF
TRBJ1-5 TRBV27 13 CASREGASRPQHF
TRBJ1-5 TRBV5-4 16 CASSWGGQGATQPQHF
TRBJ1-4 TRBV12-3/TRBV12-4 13 CASSFMQGEKLFF
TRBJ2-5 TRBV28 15 CASSLSGGGQETQYF
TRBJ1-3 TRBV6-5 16 CASSYPVQGAGNTIYF
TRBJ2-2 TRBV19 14 CASSIVQGRGELFF
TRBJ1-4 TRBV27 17 CASSLSRPGGKDEKLFF
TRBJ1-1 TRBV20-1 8 CSASKAFF
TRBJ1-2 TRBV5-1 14 CASSLVAGSYGYTF
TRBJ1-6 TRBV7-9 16 CASSLAQAARGSPLHF
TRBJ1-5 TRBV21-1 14 CASTRTGSDQPQHF
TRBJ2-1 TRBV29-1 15 CSVEWAGGPYNEQFF
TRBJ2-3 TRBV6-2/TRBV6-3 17 CASSPLVSATSTDTQYF
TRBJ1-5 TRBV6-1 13 CASSEAQNQPQHF
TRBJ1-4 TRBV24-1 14 CATSGGYENEKLFF
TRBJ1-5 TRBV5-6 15 CASSSTGGAGQPQHF
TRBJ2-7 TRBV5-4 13 CASSRASGDEQYF
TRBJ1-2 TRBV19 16 CASTTMAGGRFGGYTF
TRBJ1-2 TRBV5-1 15 CASSLDGTTVGGYTF
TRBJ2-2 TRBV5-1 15 CASSLGHIGTGELFF
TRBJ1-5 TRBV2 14 CASSEGTGHQPQHF
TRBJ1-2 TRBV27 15 CASRSLGTGNYGYTF
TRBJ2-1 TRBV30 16 CAWSLKGGASYNEQFF
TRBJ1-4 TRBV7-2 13 CASSLRRNEKLFF
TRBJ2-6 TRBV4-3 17 CASSQDSQSSGANVLTF